Below, 14 T cell receptor beta chains from the same sample are listed, as sequenced in a study of blood T cell repertoires in COVID-19. Only in-frame clones appear in the TCRdb table, and some are missing; sequencing was by immunoSEQ multiplex PCR. Among some 200,000 clones listed, around nine tenths were seen once. The sequenced sample consisted of peripheral blood. Receptors were obtained from a woman under 30 who had recovered from COVID-19.

The chain carries TRBV6-5 and TRBJ2-7; 7 positions agree with TRBD1. This CDR3 is 15 amino acids long. Germline V lookup: CDR1 MNHEY, CDR2 SVGAGI. J lost 5 bases, V lost 7 bases, and 14 bases had no gene match. CDR3: CASTPRQGLFHEQYF. The CDR3 DNA follows: TGTGCCAGCACTCCAAGACAGGGCTTGTTCCACGAGCAGTACTTC.

The chain recombines TRBV6-6 with TRBJ2-7, with D unresolved. Germline CDR1 MNHNY, CDR2 SVGAGI (reference sequence). Trimming stripped 0 bases from V and 4 bases from J, with 13 bases between. The CDR3 is 15 amino acids. CDR3 nucleotide sequence: TGTGCCAGCAGTTACTCTAAGAGGCCGTTATACGAGCAGTACTTC. This codes for CASSYSKRPLYEQYF.

The chain employs TRBV4-2 and TRBJ1-2; 8 positions agree with TRBD1. The CDR3 spans 15 residues. The junction had 8 bases not matched to a gene; V was cut back by 6 bases and J by 2 bases. The germline V gene encodes CDR1 LGHNA and CDR2 YNFKEQ. DNA for the CDR3: TGTGCCAGCAGTGGACAGGGCCTTCTGAACTATGGCTACACCTTC. Residues: CASSGQGLLNYGYTF.

The gene calls are TRBV14 and TRBJ2-6; D perhaps matches TRBD1 (5 bases). V lost 5 bases to trimming and J lost 0 bases, with 11 bases between them. The germline V gene encodes CDR1 SGHDN and CDR2 FVKESK. The CDR3 covers 16 residues. The CDR3 here is CASSTRQSSGANVLTF. CDR3 in DNA: TGTGCCAGCAGCACGCGACAGAGCTCTGGGGCCAACGTCCTGACTTTC.

This sequence joins TRBV6-5 and TRBJ2-7; 11 bases are shared with TRBD2. The CDR3 covers 15 residues. The V segment lost 5 bases and the J segment 7 bases; nucleotides outside the gene matches: 10. Germline CDR1 MNHEY, CDR2 SVGAGI. The CDR3 spells CASSPTSGAWSEQYV. In DNA form, the CDR3 reads TGTGCCAGCAGTCCGACTAGCGGGGCGTGGAGTGAGCAGTACGTC.

This chain connects TRBV2 to TRBJ2-1, with 7 bases matching TRBD2. Unmatched junction bases numbered 13, after V lost 3 bases and J lost 8 bases. Germline values: CDR1 SNHLY, CDR2 FYNNEI. This CDR3 has 16 amino acids. The DNA for the CDR3 is TGTGCCAGCAGTGAGGCTAGCCTTCCGGCGGGGGATGAGCAGTTCTTC. Translated, it gives CASSEASLPAGDEQFF.

This clone occurred once. The gene calls are TRBV29-1 and TRBJ1-2; D perhaps matches TRBD1 (5 bases). The germline V gene encodes CDR1 SQVTM and CDR2 ANQGSEA. Trimming removed 7 bases at V and 5 bases at J, with 17 bases between. The CDR3 contains 13 residues. CDR3 in amino acids: CSGKKAGEYGYTF. In DNA form, the CDR3 reads TGCAGCGGTAAAAAGGCGGGGGAGTATGGCTACACCTTC.

The rearrangement links TRBV9 to TRBJ2-5, with 9 positions matching TRBD1. This CDR3 is built from 16 residues. The germline CDR1 and CDR2 sequences are SGDLS and YYNGEE. The V and J ends lost 4 bases and 6 bases, in that order; junction bases with no gene match: 13. The CDR3 DNA sequence: TGTGCCAGCAGCTCGGGGGCCGGGACAGGGAGAAAGACCCAGTACTTC. Translated: CASSSGAGTGRKTQYF.

This clone was detected only once. The gene calls are TRBV2 and TRBJ2-3, with TRBD2 identical over 12 bases. The trim removed 6 bases at V and 0 bases at J, leaving 10 bases unmatched. CDR1 is SNHLY, CDR2 FYNNEI, per germline. The CDR3 sequence is 18 residues long. The CDR3 DNA sequence: TGTGCCAGCAGGCTCCGGCGGACTAGCGGGACTAGCACAGATACGCAGTATTTT. This sequence encodes CASRLRRTSGTSTDTQYF.

This clone has only one observation. The genes are TRBV7-9 and TRBJ2-5; 8 bases map to TRBD2. The germline V gene has CDR1 SEHNR and CDR2 FQNEAQ (reference sequence). The CDR3 has 16 residues. The V gene end was trimmed by 1 base and the J gene end by 1 base; junction bases not matched to a gene: 5. The CDR3 coding sequence is TGTGCCAGCAGCTTAGGGGTAGCGGGGCCCCAAGAGACCCAGTACTTC. This translates into CASSLGVAGPQETQYF.

This rearrangement joins TRBV6-5 to TRBJ2-5; 8 bases map to TRBD1. The CDR3 length is 13 residues. Trimming cost V 6 bases and J 2 bases; bases outside gene matches: 2. Looked up from germline, CDR1 is MNHEY and CDR2 is SVGAGI. CDR3 in amino acids: CASRGQVQETQYF. The CDR3 region has the DNA TGTGCCAGCAGGGGACAGGTTCAAGAGACCCAGTACTTC.

J is TRBJ2-3 and V is TRBV9, with 14 bases that match TRBD2. The germline CDR1 and CDR2 sequences are SGDLS and YYNGEE. The CDR3 loop spans 18 amino acids. The trim removed 3 bases at V and 0 bases at J, leaving 6 bases unmatched. The CDR3 bases are TGTGCCAGCAGCGAGGGACTAGCGGGGGCCCTTAGCACAGATACGCAGTATTTT. Translating gives CASSEGLAGALSTDTQYF.

The chain is built from TRBV2 and TRBJ1-4; D gene ambiguous. Looked up from germline, CDR1 is SNHLY and CDR2 is FYNNEI. CDR3 length: 14 residues. V lost 7 bases, J lost 0 bases, and 9 bases lay in between. CDR3 in DNA: TGTGCCAGCATGGCGGATGCAACTAATGAAAAACTGTTTTTT. As protein: CASMADATNEKLFF.

The chain recombines TRBV4-1 with TRBJ2-1; 11 nucleotides agree with TRBD2. The CDR3 has 16 amino acids. Losses at the gene ends were 1 base for V and 5 bases for J; bases not matched to a gene: 4. The germline V gene has CDR1 MGHRA and CDR2 YSYEKL. As DNA, the CDR3 is TGCGCCAGCAGCCAAGGGCCACTAGCGGGGGACAATGAGCAGTTCTTC. This sequence encodes CASSQGPLAGDNEQFF.